Each of the 31 T cell receptor beta chains below was sequenced from the same sample in a study of T cell responses to AZD1222 COVID-19 vaccine. TCRdb keeps only in-frame clones here, not all; method: immunoSEQ multiplex PCR. The sample comprises over 110,000 clones, almost 90% of which are singletons, and 1.5% to 2% rests with the top ten. The source material was peripheral blood, sampled 28 days after the second AZD1222 dose. These receptors were obtained from an adult who received the AZD1222 COVID-19 vaccine.

The V call is TRBV28, the J call TRBJ1-1; the D is unclear. Trimming pared 8 bases from V and 2 bases from J, leaving 15 bases between. Per germline, CDR1 MDHEN and CDR2 SYDVKM. The CDR3 is 14 amino acids. CDR3 DNA sequence: TGTGCCAGCTACCTGTACAGCCGTAACACTGAAGCTTTCTTT. This sequence encodes CASYLYSRNTEAFF.

The V gene is TRBV5-1, the J gene TRBJ2-7, with 8 bases matching TRBD1. V lost 0 bases to trimming and J lost 6 bases; unmatched junction nucleotides: 2. CDR1 and CDR2 from the germline V gene are SGHRS and YFSETQ. The CDR3 is 13 amino acids. CDR3 residues: CASSLAGTGEQYF. CDR3 bases: TGCGCCAGCAGCTTGGCGGGGACAGGCGAGCAGTACTTC.

The chain uses TRBV4-3 and TRBJ1-2; 7 nucleotides agree with TRBD1. Germline V gene data show CDR1 as LGHNA and CDR2 as YSLEER. Losses at the gene ends were 0 bases for V and 5 bases for J; bases not matched to a gene: 12. The CDR3 sequence is 17 residues long. DNA of the CDR3: TGCGCCAGCAGCCAAGAAGGGGGCGCCCGTTTGAGGTATGGCTACACCTTC. Its protein is CASSQEGGARLRYGYTF.

V usage is TRBV7-9 and J usage is TRBJ2-7; 10 bases line up with TRBD2. The germline gives CDR1 SEHNR, CDR2 FQNEAQ (reference sequence). V shed 5 bases, J shed 2 bases, and the junction held 3 bases outside the gene matches. This CDR3 has 14 residues. CDR3 in DNA: TGTGCCAGCAGCACCAGCGGGAGGGCCTACGAGCAGTACTTC. This encodes CASSTSGRAYEQYF.

The CDR3 reads CAISGQGDQPQHF. The CDR3 region has the DNA TGTGCCATCAGCGGACAGGGGGATCAGCCCCAGCATTTT. The J gene is TRBJ1-5, the V gene TRBV10-3; 10 nucleotides match TRBD1. CDR3 size: 13 residues. The trim removed 6 bases at V and 5 bases at J, leaving 1 base unmatched. The germline V gene has CDR1 ENHRY and CDR2 SYGVKD.

The chain uses TRBV6-6 and TRBJ2-5; 7 bases are a match to TRBD1. The CDR3 runs 15 residues. Germline CDR1 is MNHNY and CDR2 is SVGAGI (reference sequence). The ends lost 3 bases at V and 5 bases at J; junction bases unmatched: 9. The CDR3 reads CASSYEVRGRETQYF. In nucleotides, the CDR3 is TGTGCCAGCAGTTATGAGGTGAGGGGGCGGGAGACCCAGTACTTC.

This sequence joins TRBV29-1 and TRBJ1-6; a weak D match, TRBD1 (5 bases). V was trimmed by 1 base and J by 7 bases, leaving 8 bases between them. Germline V gene data show CDR1 as SQVTM and CDR2 as ANQGSEA. The CDR3 consists of 13 residues. The CDR3 region is CSVEVTANSPLHF. In DNA, the CDR3 is TGCAGCGTTGAAGTGACAGCCAATTCACCCCTCCACTTT.

This rearrangement joins TRBV9 to TRBJ2-1; 7 nucleotides match TRBD2. Germline V gives CDR1 SGDLS, CDR2 YYNGEE. The J segment lost 9 bases and the V segment lost 4 bases, leaving 13 bases of the junction unmatched. The CDR3 runs 15 residues. The CDR3 DNA reads as TGTGCCAGCAGCCAACAACCGGGAGGCAGATCTGAGCAGTTCTTC. Translation gives CASSQQPGGRSEQFF.

About this clone: The sample holds other DNA sequences that translate to the same CDR3. The V and J genes are TRBV3-1 (or the pseudogene TRBV3-2) and TRBJ1-5; D is unresolved. Germline loops: CDR1 LGHDT, CDR2 YNNKEL (reference sequence). Trimming stripped 3 bases from V and 0 bases from J, with 6 bases between. This CDR3 comprises 14 residues. Written as DNA, the CDR3 is TGTGCCAGCAGCCAGGGGTATAGCAATCAGCCCCAGCATTTT. Its translation is CASSQGYSNQPQHF.

The genes are TRBV3-1 (or the pseudogene TRBV3-2) and TRBJ2-4, with 9 bases fitting TRBD2. CDR1 and CDR2 (germline): LGHDT, YNNKEL (reference sequence). The CDR3 runs 17 residues. V trimming: 4 bases; J trimming: 2 bases; junction bases outside the gene matches: 9. The CDR3 DNA follows: TGTGCCAGCAGCCCAGGGGCGGGGGGGCAGTCCAAAAACATTCAGTACTTC. As protein: CASSPGAGGQSKNIQYF.

The V gene is TRBV5-1, the J gene TRBJ1-1, with D unclear. This CDR3 comprises 13 residues. The germline CDR1 and CDR2 sequences are SGHRS and YFSETQ. Trimming removed 2 bases at V and 4 bases at J, with 9 bases between. CDR3 sequence (DNA): TGCGCCAGCAGCTTTAGAGATGGCACTGAAGCTTTCTTT. Translating gives CASSFRDGTEAFF.

The chain couples TRBV7-8 to TRBJ1-4; 7 bases line up with TRBD1. With 1 base clipped from V and 7 bases from J, the junction kept 6 bases outside the gene matches. Germline loops: CDR1 SGHVS, CDR2 FQNEAQ. This CDR3 spans 15 amino acids. CDR3 protein: CASSLDRGRVEKLFF. The CDR3 nucleotides read TGTGCCAGCAGCTTAGATAGGGGGCGGGTTGAAAAACTGTTTTTT.

The chain couples TRBV14 to TRBJ2-3, with TRBD1 matching 9 bases. CDR1 and CDR2 (germline): SGHDN, FVKESK. Germline trimming cut 4 bases from V and 4 bases from J; bases unmatched to any gene: 9. The CDR3 runs to 16 residues. Written as DNA, the CDR3 is TGTGCCAGCAGCCCCGGGGGGACAGGGCTTGCAGATACGCAGTATTTT. Translated: CASSPGGTGLADTQYF.

This clone was seen once. The chain joins TRBV5-1 to TRBJ2-1; 7 bases fit TRBD2. This CDR3 region has 16 residues. Germline V gene lookup returns CDR1 SGHRS and CDR2 YFSETQ. Unmatched junction bases numbered 8, after V lost 4 bases and J lost 1 base. The chain's CDR3 is CASSGTGTTSYNEQFF. For the CDR3, the DNA is TGCGCCAGCAGCGGGACCGGGACTACATCCTACAATGAGCAGTTCTTC.

This chain joins TRBV19 and TRBJ2-3; tentatively, D is TRBD1 (6 bases). The CDR3 is 15 residues long. The germline gives CDR1 LNHDA, CDR2 SQIVND (reference sequence). V was shortened by 1 base and J by 4 bases, with 12 bases between the two germline ends. The CDR3 loop reads CASSIGSRTADTQYF. CDR3 sequence (DNA): TGTGCCAGTAGTATAGGGTCCAGGACAGCAGATACGCAGTATTTT.

This clone was seen a few times. The rearrangement joins TRBV19 to TRBJ1-2, with TRBD1 matching over 9 bases. Germline-derived CDR1 and CDR2 are LNHDA and SQIVND (reference sequence). With 4 bases clipped from V and 4 bases from J, the junction kept 7 bases outside the gene matches. There are 15 residues in the CDR3. CDR3 DNA: TGTGCCAGTAGTAGACAGGGGGAGAGTGGCTATGGCTACACCTTC. Amino acids: CASSRQGESGYGYTF.

CDR3 DNA: TGTGCCAGCAGTCAGCGGGAGAGGCCGCTGAACACCGGGGAGCTGTTTTTT. Encoded protein: CASSQRERPLNTGELFF. The chain is built from TRBV28 and TRBJ2-2, with 8 bases lining up with TRBD2. The V gene's germline CDR1 is MDHEN and CDR2 SYDVKM. With 5 bases clipped from V and 1 base from J, the junction kept 9 bases outside the gene matches. The CDR3 sequence is 17 residues long.

V gene TRBV30 combines with J gene TRBJ2-5; 9 positions match TRBD1. The CDR3 has 13 amino acids. Germline V gene sequence: CDR1 GTSNPN, CDR2 SVGIG (reference sequence). V lost 3 bases, J lost 6 bases, and 5 bases stayed unmatched. The CDR3 DNA follows: TGTGCCTGGAGGGGACAGGGCGTAAAGACCCAGTACTTC. Amino acids: CAWRGQGVKTQYF. Complete variable domain (other parts from reference TRBV30 and TRBJ2-5): SQTIHQWPATLVQPVGSPLSLECTVEGTSNPNLYWYRQAAGRGLQLLFYSVGIGQISSEVPQNLSASRPQDRQFILSSKKLLLSDSGFYLCAWRGQGVKTQYFGPGTRLLVL.

The chain couples TRBV29-1 to TRBJ2-1; unclear D gene. Germline V gene sequence: CDR1 SQVTM, CDR2 ANQGSEA. Trimming took off 7 bases at V and 7 bases at J, with 14 bases between the two ends. CDR3 size: 12 residues. The CDR3 region is CSAIVYENEQFF. The CDR3 DNA reads TGCAGCGCGATAGTATATGAGAATGAGCAGTTCTTC.

The CDR3 here is CASSPTGGELEQYF. Here the CDR3 DNA reads TGTGCCAGCAGCCCGACAGGGGGAGAACTCGAGCAGTACTTC. The chain couples TRBV7-9 to TRBJ2-7; 9 positions agree with TRBD1. The CDR3 consists of 14 residues. The V and J ends lost 5 bases and 6 bases, in that order; junction bases with no gene match: 8. From germline, CDR1 is SEHNR and CDR2 FQNEAQ (reference sequence). The full variable domain, rest sourced from reference TRBV7-9 and TRBJ2-7, is DTGVSQNPRHKITKRGQNVTFRCDPISEHNRLYWYRQTLGQGPEFLTYFQNEAQLEKSRLLSDRFSAERPKGSFSTLEIQRTEQGDSAMYLCASSPTGGELEQYFGPGTRLTVT.

The CDR3 bases are TGTGCCAGCAGTCCCGTAGGGGGGGTGTGGAAGCCCCAGCATTTT. Its protein product is CASSPVGGVWKPQHF. The genes are TRBV28 and TRBJ1-5; D possibly corresponds to TRBD1 (6 bases). V was clipped by 5 bases and J by 8 bases, with 19 bases between them. The CDR3 contains 15 residues. Germline V CDR1 and CDR2: MDHEN, SYDVKM.

The rearrangement uses TRBV4-3 and TRBJ2-2, with a weak D call TRBD2 (6 bases). The germline gives CDR1 LGHNA, CDR2 YSLEER. The CDR3 is made up of 13 amino acids. V lost 4 bases, J lost 9 bases, and 12 bases lay in between. In DNA, the CDR3 is TGCGCCAGCAGCCGAGACCGGGACTGGGAGCTGTTTTTT. Encoded protein: CASSRDRDWELFF.

The chain links TRBV28 to TRBJ1-1, with D perhaps TRBD1 (5 bases). Trimming took off 4 bases at V and 11 bases at J, with 17 bases between the two ends. CDR1 MDHEN and CDR2 SYDVKM come from the germline V gene. The CDR3 runs to 13 residues. The CDR3, as DNA: TGTGCCAGCAGTTCGGGGACTCCAGTCGAGGCTTTCTTT. This codes for CASSSGTPVEAFF.

The chain is built from TRBV10-3 and TRBJ2-4; 14 bases agree with TRBD2. Germline CDR1 ENHRY, CDR2 SYGVKD. The CDR3 is 17 amino acids. J was trimmed by 9 bases and V by 2 bases; bases with no gene match: 9. The CDR3 DNA reads as TGTGCCATCAGTGAGGCGACTACCGGGACTAGCGGGGGCATTCAGTACTTC. Translated, it gives CAISEATTGTSGGIQYF.

The V and J genes are TRBV2 and TRBJ2-3, with 9 bases fitting TRBD2. The length of the CDR3 is 15 residues. V shed 7 bases and J 4 bases; nucleotides not matched to a gene: 9. CDR1 and CDR2 from the germline V gene are SNHLY and FYNNEI. CDR3 coding DNA: TGTGCCAGCATGCTGGCGGGAGGGATGCCAGATACGCAGTATTTT. It specifies CASMLAGGMPDTQYF.

This chain connects TRBV5-5 to TRBJ2-1, with D unresolved. Looked up from germline, CDR1 is SGHKS and CDR2 is YYEKEE (reference sequence). The CDR3 sequence is 13 residues long. V was pared by 1 base and J by 8 bases, with 10 bases between. In DNA form, the CDR3 reads TGTGCCAGCAGCTTGTTAGGGTTCGATGAGCAGTTCTTC. Protein product: CASSLLGFDEQFF.

The V call is TRBV6-5, the J call TRBJ1-1, with 7 bases fitting TRBD1. CDR1 MNHEY and CDR2 SVGAGI come from the germline V gene. V trimming: 6 bases; J trimming: 5 bases; junction bases outside the gene matches: 9. CDR3 size: 14 residues. The CDR3, as DNA: TGTGCCAGCAGCCCAAGGACAGGAAGGACTGAAGCTTTCTTT. Protein: CASSPRTGRTEAFF.

This clone appeared once. The J gene is TRBJ2-1, the V gene TRBV5-6; 14 nucleotides agree with TRBD2. Germline V gives CDR1 SGHDT, CDR2 YYEEEE. Trimming cost V 4 bases and J 6 bases; bases outside gene matches: 9. The length of the CDR3 is 17 residues. The CDR3 spells CASSPGLAGGEGNEQFF. DNA for the CDR3: TGTGCCAGCAGCCCCGGACTAGCGGGAGGTGAGGGCAATGAGCAGTTCTTC. The variable domain in full, completed from reference TRBV5-6 and TRBJ2-1, reads DAGVTQSPTHLIKTRGQQVTLRCSPKSGHDTVSWYQQALGQGPQFIFQYYEEEERQRGNFPDRFSGHQFPNYSSELNVNALLLGDSALYLCASSPGLAGGEGNEQFFGPGTRLTVL.

The V gene is TRBV5-4, the J gene TRBJ1-4; D is possibly TRBD1 (6 bases). Trimming shortened V by 4 bases and J by 7 bases, and 14 bases separated the two germline ends. In germline, CDR1 is SGHNT, CDR2 YYREEE (reference sequence). The CDR3 covers 14 residues. This chain's CDR3 is CASSLGGAGEKLFF. The DNA of the CDR3 is TGTGCCAGCAGCCTGGGGGGGGCGGGTGAAAAACTGTTTTTT.

V gene TRBV30 combines with J gene TRBJ1-5; TRBD1 is a possible D gene (6 bases). V was clipped by 2 bases and J by 3 bases, with 17 bases between them. This CDR3 is 16 amino acids long. CDR1 is GTSNPN, CDR2 SVGIG, per germline (reference sequence). CDR3: CAWSPSWGGHNQPQHF. As DNA, the CDR3 is TGTGCCTGGAGTCCCTCCTGGGGGGGCCACAATCAGCCCCAGCATTTT.

V is TRBV10-3 and J is TRBJ1-3, with D unresolved. Trimming took off 7 bases at V and 6 bases at J, with 16 bases between the two ends. Germline values: CDR1 ENHRY, CDR2 SYGVKD. The length of the CDR3 is 14 residues. The CDR3: CAITRARSPNTIYF. The CDR3 DNA is TGTGCCATCACGCGGGCCAGGAGCCCAAACACCATATATTTT.